The clone carrying this T cell receptor (beta chain) was counted between two and nine times. Its antigen is not known. What was sequenced were expressed TCRB transcripts, since all of the isolated RNA had been reverse transcribed. For naive, central memory and regulatory T cell samples, reads averaged around 3.8 million. TCRdb's table, derived via immunoSEQ multiplex PCR, lists solely in-frame clones and lacks some. The data hold 350,000 to 450,000 clones, with roughly an eighth observed a single time. The sample belongs to a study of beta chain features in type 1 diabetes. Study overall: The patients were much like the healthy donors in age, gender and cell yields.

Study-wide results and caveats: Whether TCRB rearrangement is influenced by HLA type was left unresolved in this analysis. Researchers reported that naive, central memory and Treg TCRB repertoires appeared more similar in patients than in healthy donors. Type 1 diabetes patients had moderately but significantly shorter TCRB CDR3s in all four CD4+ subsets.

The sequence derives from a woman under 30 with type 1 diabetes. The sequenced sample consisted of naive CD4+ T cells from blood.

The CDR3 loop reads CASTPFGGSVMGELFF. The DNA for the CDR3 is TGTGCCAGCACCCCATTTGGCGGGAGTGTCATGGGGGAGCTGTTTTTT. The V gene is TRBV2, the J gene TRBJ2-2; 7 bases map to TRBD2. CDR1 is SNHLY and CDR2 is FYNNEI in the germline V gene. The junction had 16 bases not matched to a gene; V was cut back by 7 bases and J by 8 bases. This CDR3 spans 16 amino acids. The full variable domain, rest sourced from reference TRBV2 and TRBJ2-2, is EPEVTQTPSHQVTQMGQEVILRCVPISNHLYFYWYRQILGQKVEFLVSFYNNEISEKSEIFDDQFSVERPDGSNFTLKIRSTKLEDSAMYFCASTPFGGSVMGELFFGEGSRLTVL.